The 10 T cell receptor beta chains listed next were all sequenced from one sample in a study of blood T cells in healthy people across ages. A second roughly 6 to 12 cycle PCR used barcoded and J-beta primers. From the 5' RACE reads, TCRdb called clonotypes with MiXCR, one entry per CDR3 protein. The table includes over 950,000 distinct CDR3 sequences, just over 50% detected once. The sequencing input was blood. The receptors originated from a woman aged 60-75 years in good health.

This chain joins TRBV12-3 or TRBV12-4 and TRBJ2-7; 14 bases fit TRBD2. The CDR3 has 16 residues. V lost 6 bases and J lost 5; bases outside the gene matches: 9. The CDR3: CASSPGTSGSGDEQYF. The CDR3 region has the DNA TGTGCCAGCAGCCCGGGGACTAGCGGGAGTGGTGACGAGCAGTACTTC.

V and J are TRBV28 and TRBJ2-3, with 7 positions matching TRBD2. Germline CDR1 reads MDHEN; CDR2 reads SYDVKM. Trimming at V came to 1 base and at J to 4 bases, leaving 11 bases not matched to a gene. This CDR3 is 17 amino acids long. The CDR3 DNA sequence: TGTGCCAGCAGTTTATCGGCGGGCGGGAGAAACGCAGATACGCAGTATTTT. This sequence encodes CASSLSAGGRNADTQYF.

This chain links TRBV13 with TRBJ2-1; 10 bases match TRBD1. TRBJ2-7 explains the end of the DNA better; the J call may be wrong. The CDR3 extends over 18 amino acids. CDR1 and CDR2 from the germline V gene are PRHDT and FYEKMQ (reference sequence). The CDR3 reads CASSWGQGLAGTYNEQYF. CDR3 DNA: TGTGCCAGCAGCTGGGGACAGGGGCTAGCAGGGACCTACAATGAGCAGTACTTC.

The chain has TRBV4-1 and TRBJ1-2, with no clear D. Germline CDR1 and CDR2: MGHRA and YSYEKL. V was cut by 0 bases and J by 4 bases, with 9 bases left in between. This CDR3 has 14 residues. In nucleotides, the CDR3 is TGCGCCAGCAGCCAAGAGGCGCAGGCCTATGGCTACACCTTC. The encoded protein is CASSQEAQAYGYTF.

The chain recombines TRBV13 with TRBJ2-1, with TRBD2 matching 10 bases. J lost 7 bases, V lost 4 bases, and 7 bases had no gene match. The CDR3 totals 15 residues. Germline V CDR1 and CDR2: PRHDT, FYEKMQ (reference sequence). Here the CDR3 reads CASSSSSGSQNEQFF. DNA of the CDR3: TGTGCCAGCAGCTCCTCTAGCGGGAGCCAGAATGAGCAGTTCTTC.

The chain employs TRBV12-3 or TRBV12-4 and TRBJ2-1, with 10 nucleotides matching TRBD2. V was pared by 3 bases and J by 6 bases, with 5 bases of the junction left unmatched. The CDR3 contains 15 residues. The CDR3 region has the DNA TGTGCCAGCAGTTTCCTAGCGGGAGTCGGCAATGAGCAGTTCTTC. Encoded protein: CASSFLAGVGNEQFF.

The chain joins TRBV9 to TRBJ2-1; D possibly corresponds to TRBD1 (6 bases). Trimming pared 4 bases from V and 3 bases from J, leaving 14 bases between. The CDR3 is 15 residues long. Germline V lookup: CDR1 SGDLS, CDR2 YYNGEE. DNA for the CDR3: TGTGCCAGCAGCCCTCAGGGGTTCAGCTACAATGAGCAGTTCTTC. Its translation: CASSPQGFSYNEQFF.

V is TRBV4-1 and J is TRBJ2-3; 8 nucleotides match TRBD2. Trimming at V came to 5 bases and at J to 5 bases, leaving 12 bases not matched to a gene. Germline CDR1 reads MGHRA; CDR2 reads YSYEKL. The CDR3 runs 16 residues. CDR3: CASSSGGRALLDTQYF. CDR3 sequence (DNA): TGCGCCAGCAGCTCGGGGGGGAGGGCCCTTTTAGATACGCAGTATTTT.

The chain has TRBV6-6 and TRBJ2-1; 12 bases map to TRBD2. The V gene end was trimmed by 0 bases and the J gene end by 6 bases; junction bases not matched to a gene: 6. The length of the CDR3 is 17 residues. Germline V CDR1 and CDR2: MNHNY, SVGAGI (reference sequence). As DNA, the CDR3 is TGTGCCAGCAGTTACTCGGGAGGACTAGCGGGGTCCAATGAGCAGTTCTTC. Residues: CASSYSGGLAGSNEQFF.

The table lists this clonotype with a few counts. This chain connects TRBV4-1 to TRBJ2-4; D is unresolved. With 4 bases removed from V and 0 bases from J, the gap between germline ends came to 13 bases. The CDR3 totals 16 residues. Per germline, CDR1 MGHRA and CDR2 YSYEKL. CDR3 protein: CASSRNDWLAKNIQYF. In DNA, the CDR3 is TGCGCCAGCAGCCGAAATGACTGGTTAGCCAAAAACATTCAGTACTTC.